The following is a T cell receptor (beta chain) sequence with its context. Its antigen is not known. These data belong to a study of blood T cells in healthy people across ages. The use of a sample-barcoded 5' primer and a J-beta primer mix characterized a second PCR of roughly 6 to 11 cycles. MiXCR was run by TCRdb on the 5' RACE reads, yielding one entry per CDR3 protein. There are 1.5 million to 2 million distinct CDR3 sequences in the sample; around half occur only once, and around 2.1% lies in the top ten. CDR3 length: 13 amino acids. V was pared by 5 bases and J by 11 bases, with 10 bases of the junction left unmatched. Germline CDR1 and CDR2: DFQATT and SNEGSKA (reference sequence). Overall study findings and caveats: Greater diversity and more naive CD4+ cells were seen in long-lived donors than in aged donors.

This TCR was recovered from a woman in her 40s in good health. The chain employs TRBV20-1 and TRBJ2-5; 11 nucleotides agree with TRBD1. Input material: blood. The CDR3 loop is CSAGDRGSSVQYF. The DNA for the CDR3 is TGCAGTGCTGGGGACAGGGGGTCTTCTGTGCAGTACTTC.